This is a list of T cell receptor beta chains from one sample in a study of cytomegalovirus exposure and HLA in healthy donors. Repertoires were generated with immunoSEQ multiplex PCR, while TCRdb's copy carries only in-frame clones and drops some. The sample has 200,000 or so clones; more than 65% are singletons. The specimen sequenced was PBMCs. These receptors were obtained from a woman aged 25 to 45 in good health and CMV-seropositive. Each CDR3 is given with its conserved first and last residue. D genes are given only for firm matches. Size is stated for part of the rows, as once, few or many counts, or as a class when the clone is expanded.

>TRBJ1-4|.|TRBV6-1|.
TGTGCCAGCAGTGACGCAGGGTGGAATGAAAAACTGTTTTTT
CASSDAGWNEKLFF
>TRBJ2-1|.|TRBV2|TRBD2
TGTGCCAGCAGCATAGGACTAGCAAGGAATGAGCAGTTCTTC
CASSIGLARNEQFF
>TRBJ1-1|.|TRBV10-3|TRBD1
TGTGCCATCAGACAGGGGGAGAACACTGAAGCTTTCTTT
CAIRQGENTEAFF
>TRBJ2-7|.|TRBV5-1|.
TGCGCCAGCAGCCTCAGAGGTAACTCCTACGAGCAGTACTTC
CASSLRGNSYEQYF
>TRBJ2-7|.|TRBV19|TRBD1
TGTGCCAGTAGTATACAGGGACAGGGGAGACTCTACGAGCAGTACTTC
CASSIQGQGRLYEQYF
>TRBJ1-2|few|TRBV29-1|TRBD1
TGCAGCGCTACCACGGCGGGACAGGTCTATGGCTACACCTTC
CSATTAGQVYGYTF
>TRBJ1-2|few|TRBV2|.
TGTGCCAGCAGTGAAGGACAGAACTATGGCTACACCTTC
CASSEGQNYGYTF
>TRBJ1-1|.|TRBV7-9|.
TGTGCCAGCAGCCCCTGGTCAGGCGGGTACACTGAAGCTTTCTTT
CASSPWSGGYTEAFF
>TRBJ1-3|.|TRBV6-1|.
TGTGCCAGCAGCGGACAGCAAGGAAACACCATATATTTT
CASSGQQGNTIYF
>TRBJ2-5|.|TRBV11-2|TRBD1
TGTGCCAGCAGCCGAGACCGACGACAGGGAGAGACCCAGTACTTC
CASSRDRRQGETQYF
>TRBJ1-1|few|TRBV5-1|.
TGCGCCAGCAGCTCTTTGGAGGGAGCGAACACTGAAGCTTTCTTT
CASSSLEGANTEAFF
>TRBJ1-2|many|TRBV7-9|.
TGTGCCAGCAGCTCCCCGGGAACCCATAACTATGGCTACACCTTC
CASSSPGTHNYGYTF
>TRBJ1-2|.|TRBV5-1|.
TGCGCCAGCAGAGTGAATGCGGGGGGCTACACCTTC
CASRVNAGGYTF
>TRBJ2-1|.|TRBV19|TRBD2
TGTGCCAGTAGGCCTAGGCGGGAGATATTAGGCAATGAGCAGTTCTTC
CASRPRREILGNEQFF
>TRBJ1-2|once|TRBV27|.
TGTGCCAGCAGTTTATTGGCACAGCATCAGAGGAGCGGTGGTGGCTACACCTTC
CASSLLAQHQRSGGGYTF
>TRBJ2-7|.|TRBV27|.
TGTGCCAGCAGAGGGAGCGCACCTGAGCAGTACTTC
CASRGSAPEQYF
>TRBJ1-5|.|TRBV11-1|.
TGTGCCAGCAGCGAGAATAGCAATCAGCCCCAGCATTTT
CASSENSNQPQHF
>TRBJ2-3|.|TRBV12-2|.
.
CASRSRGPSGRVGPGTQYF
>TRBJ2-2|.|TRBV27|.
TGTGCCAGCAGCCACACCCCCGGGGAGCTGTTTTTT
CASSHTPGELFF
>TRBJ2-7|.|TRBV6-5|TRBD2
TGTGCCAGCAGTTACCGTCGACTAGCGGGAGGATACGAGCAGTACTTC
CASSYRRLAGGYEQYF
>TRBJ2-7|once|TRBV5-4|.
TGTGCCAGCAGCCCGAGGGAGGCGAGCTCCTACGAGCAGTACTTC
CASSPREASSYEQYF
>TRBJ1-1|.|TRBV9|.
TGTGCCAGCAGCTCTCCGGGGACTGAAGCTTTCTTT
CASSSPGTEAFF
>TRBJ1-5|.|TRBV19|TRBD1
TGTGCCAGTTCCCCTTCGACAGGGGGCAATCAGCCCCAGCATTTT
CASSPSTGGNQPQHF
>TRBJ1-5|.|TRBV19|TRBD1
TGTGCCAGTAGTACCGACAGGGGTACCAATCAGCCCCAGCATTTT
CASSTDRGTNQPQHF